This TCR beta chain emerged from a study of blood T cell repertoires in COVID-19. Overall study: Recovery among Cohort 3 donors was established by two negative PCRs, clearance, or symptom resolution. Sites in the United States, Italy and Spain provided acute and convalescent COVID-19 samples.

Participant age was about 18 to 89 years, and participants resided in around 24 US areas. The CDR3 covers 18 residues. The repertoire was sequenced with immunoSEQ multiplex PCR; TCRdb's copy has only in-frame clones and lacks some. The data hold roughly 160,000 clones, with roughly 78% observed a single time. The chain combines TRBV12-2 with TRBJ2-7; the table's D call, TRBD2, has no DNA check behind it. TRBV12-2 is labeled a pseudogene. What was sequenced was PBMCs or T cells enriched from blood (not recorded which). The sequence was collected from a woman in her sixties or seventies in a cohort exposed to, infected with or recovered from COVID-19 (not recorded which). CDR3 sequence reads: CASRLGSPTLAASYEQYF. The CDR3 DNA sequence: TGTGCAAGTCGCTTAGGATCCCCCACGCTAGCGGCGTCCTACGAGCAGTACTTC.